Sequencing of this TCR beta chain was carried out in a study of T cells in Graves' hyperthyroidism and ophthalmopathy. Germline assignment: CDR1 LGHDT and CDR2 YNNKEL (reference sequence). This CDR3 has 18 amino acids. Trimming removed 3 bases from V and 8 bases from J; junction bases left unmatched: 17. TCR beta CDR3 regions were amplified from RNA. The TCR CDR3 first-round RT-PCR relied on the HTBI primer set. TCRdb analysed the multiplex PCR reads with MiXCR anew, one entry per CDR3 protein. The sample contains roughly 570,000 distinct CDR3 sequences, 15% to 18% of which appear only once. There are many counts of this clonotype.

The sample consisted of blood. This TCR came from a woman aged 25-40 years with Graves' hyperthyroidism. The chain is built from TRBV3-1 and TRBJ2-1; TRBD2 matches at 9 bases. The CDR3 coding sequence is TGTGCCAGCAGCCACGACGAGGTTTATAGCGGGAGTAGCTATGAGCAGTTCTTC. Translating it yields CASSHDEVYSGSSYEQFF.